These 25 T cell receptor beta chains originate from one sample sequenced in a study of cytomegalovirus exposure and HLA in healthy donors. Use of 60 Vbeta and 13 Jbeta primers characterized the PCR. The data were produced by immunoSEQ multiplex PCR, yet TCRdb's version contains in-frame clones alone and is incomplete. The table shows about 200,000 clones, with about 80% occurring only once. Sample: PBMCs. These receptor sequences come from a man aged 40-55 years in good health and CMV-seropositive.

V gene TRBV6-1 combines with J gene TRBJ1-2, with 7 bases identical to TRBD1. V trimming: 7 bases; J trimming: 2 bases; junction bases outside the gene matches: 4. The CDR3 spans 13 residues. Germline CDR1 and CDR2: MNHNS and SASEGT. The chain's CDR3 is CASKNRGNYGYTF. The CDR3 coding sequence is TGTGCCAGCAAGAACAGGGGAAACTATGGCTACACCTTC.

The chain's CDR3 is CASSPGHHSTDTQYF. DNA for the CDR3: TGTGCCAGCTCACCGGGACACCACTCCACAGATACGCAGTATTTT. V is TRBV18 and J is TRBJ2-3, with D maybe TRBD1 (6 bases). The germline V and J ends were trimmed by 3 bases and 2 bases, with 12 bases remaining between them. The CDR3 sequence is 15 residues long. Germline values: CDR1 KGHSH, CDR2 LQKENI.

The chain links TRBV10-1 to TRBJ2-3, with D perhaps TRBD1 (6 bases). Germline-derived CDR1 and CDR2 are WNHNN and SYGVQD (reference sequence). CDR3 size: 13 residues. The germline V and J ends were trimmed by 6 bases and 2 bases, with 9 bases remaining between them. CDR3 protein: CASSDRNTDTQYF. For the CDR3, the DNA is TGCGCCAGCAGCGACAGGAACACAGATACGCAGTATTTT.

V and J are TRBV6-5 and TRBJ2-1; the D gene is possibly TRBD1 (5 bases). Trimming left V 2 bases short and J 14 bases short, with 16 bases between. Germline lookup yields CDR1 MNHEY and CDR2 SVGAGI. The CDR3 totals 13 residues. CDR3 protein: CASSYGEAGFEFF. The DNA of the CDR3 is TGTGCCAGCAGTTACGGAGAGGCAGGGTTTGAGTTCTTC.

The chain couples TRBV6-5 to TRBJ1-1; D not resolved. The V and J ends lost 0 bases and 6 bases respectively, with 14 bases between them. The CDR3 is 15 amino acids. Germline V gene sequence: CDR1 MNHEY, CDR2 SVGAGI. CDR3 nucleotide sequence: TGTGCCAGCAGTTACTCCTTTCGTCCGGACTCTGAAGCTTTCTTT. Translating it yields CASSYSFRPDSEAFF.

The chain combines TRBV7-6 with TRBJ1-5; D not certain. The V and J ends lost 1 base and 3 bases respectively, with 13 bases between them. Germline V gene sequence: CDR1 SGHVS, CDR2 FNYEAQ. There are 16 residues in the CDR3. CDR3 region: CASSLGVSTDNQPQHF. CDR3 coding DNA: TGTGCCAGCAGCTTAGGCGTGAGTACAGACAATCAGCCCCAGCATTTT.

V and J are TRBV5-1 and TRBJ2-7, with TRBD1 matching over 11 bases. The CDR3 contains 14 residues. Per the germline V gene, CDR1 is SGHRS and CDR2 is YFSETQ. Trimming removed 4 bases from V and 5 bases from J; junction bases left unmatched: 5. CDR3 amino acids: CASSLGQGANEQYV. CDR3 DNA: TGCGCCAGCAGCCTTGGACAGGGGGCCAACGAGCAGTACGTC.

The V gene is TRBV30, the J gene TRBJ2-1; D is unclear. The germline V gene has CDR1 GTSNPN and CDR2 SVGIG (reference sequence). The CDR3 is 14 residues long. The V gene lost 4 bases and the J gene lost 0 bases, with 10 bases spanning the gap. CDR3 sequence (DNA): TGTGCCTGGACCCGCTCCAGCTCCTACAATGAGCAGTTCTTC. Protein: CAWTRSSSYNEQFF.

The rearrangement joins TRBV6-5 to TRBJ2-7, with D possibly TRBD2 on 7 matching bases. This CDR3 contains 14 residues. Trimming took 1 base from V and 6 from J, leaving 13 bases between them. Germline CDR1 MNHEY, CDR2 SVGAGI. This chain's CDR3 is CASSYFPGEGEQYF. The CDR3 DNA follows: TGTGCCAGCAGTTACTTCCCAGGGGAGGGCGAGCAGTACTTC.

This clone was seen more than once but under ten times. The CDR3 DNA reads TGTGCCAGCAGTTTATACGGGGGGCACGAGACCCAGTACTTC. Translated: CASSLYGGHETQYF. The V call is TRBV27, the J call TRBJ2-5; tentatively, D is TRBD2 (7 bases). The V gene's germline CDR1 is MNHEY and CDR2 SMNVEV (reference sequence). The CDR3 length is 14 residues. Trimming left V 1 base short and J 5 bases short, with 11 bases between.

The genes are TRBV7-6 and TRBJ2-5, with D possibly TRBD2 on 6 matching bases. Per germline, CDR1 SGHVS and CDR2 FNYEAQ. CDR3 length: 15 amino acids. Deletions cut 5 bases from V and 2 bases from J, with 15 bases between. CDR3 in amino acids: CASSGGTAAQETQYF. The CDR3 DNA follows: TGTGCCAGCAGCGGCGGGACGGCGGCACAAGAGACCCAGTACTTC.

The chain carries TRBV25-1 and TRBJ1-1; 7 bases match TRBD1. J lost 5 bases, V lost 3 bases, and 6 bases had no gene match. The length of the CDR3 is 14 residues. Looked up from germline, CDR1 is MGHDK and CDR2 is SYGVNS. CDR3 amino acids: CASSDERGRTEAFF. CDR3 nucleotide sequence: TGTGCCAGCAGTGACGAAAGGGGGCGGACTGAAGCTTTCTTT. Filled out from reference TRBV25-1 and TRBJ1-1, the complete variable domain reads EADIYQTPRYLVIGTGKKITLECSQTMGHDKMYWYQQDPGMELHLIHYSYGVNSTEKGDLSSESTVSRIRTEHFPLTLESARPSHTSQYLCASSDERGRTEAFFGQGTRLTVV.

This chain uses TRBV5-1 with TRBJ2-1; 9 nucleotides match TRBD1. The germline V gene encodes CDR1 SGHRS and CDR2 YFSETQ. Trimming at V came to 3 bases and at J to 10 bases, leaving 8 bases not matched to a gene. The CDR3 runs to 14 residues. The CDR3 DNA reads TGCGCCAGCAGCTCGGGACAGGGCGTGGGGGAGCAGTTCTTC. Translating it yields CASSSGQGVGEQFF.

The table lists this clone with a count of one. The chain carries TRBV14 and TRBJ1-5, with D unresolved. The V gene's germline CDR1 is SGHDN and CDR2 FVKESK. The CDR3 spans 13 residues. Deletions cut 4 bases from V and 4 bases from J, with 8 bases between. Here the CDR3 reads CASSPGRNQPQHF. DNA of the CDR3: TGTGCCAGCAGCCCAGGCAGAAATCAGCCCCAGCATTTT.

CDR3 amino acids: CASSSDRGYEQYV. The CDR3, as DNA: TGTGCCAGCAGCTCGGACAGGGGGTACGAGCAGTACGTC. The V and J genes are TRBV5-6 and TRBJ2-7; 10 nucleotides align to TRBD1. Germline CDR1 reads SGHDT; CDR2 reads YYEEEE. The CDR3 runs 13 residues. With 3 bases clipped from V and 4 bases from J, the junction kept 1 base outside the gene matches.

This clone has just a few counts. CDR3 residues: CASSPQSGLYGYTF. CDR3 nucleotide sequence: TGTGCCAGCTCACCACAGTCAGGGCTCTATGGCTACACCTTC. The chain has TRBV18 and TRBJ1-2, with D perhaps TRBD1 (5 bases). Trimming stripped 1 base from V and 4 bases from J, with 10 bases between. Germline V lookup: CDR1 KGHSH, CDR2 LQKENI. The CDR3 is made up of 14 amino acids.

CDR3 amino acids: CASSLGTPLGLAGAGTDTQYF. CDR3 coding DNA: TGTGCCAGCAGTTTAGGAACACCCCTGGGACTAGCGGGAGCGGGCACAGATACGCAGTATTTT. The chain has TRBV28 and TRBJ2-3, with TRBD2 matching 14 bases. The CDR3 spans 21 residues. Germline loops: CDR1 MDHEN, CDR2 SYDVKM. The V segment lost 2 bases and the J segment 1 base; nucleotides outside the gene matches: 14.

The chain carries TRBV7-2 and TRBJ2-7, with 7 positions matching TRBD2. The ends lost 0 bases at V and 2 bases at J; junction bases unmatched: 1. The CDR3 consists of 14 residues. Germline assignment: CDR1 SGHTA and CDR2 FQGNSA. This CDR3 is CASSLAAGAYEQYV. CDR3 coding DNA: TGTGCCAGCAGCTTAGCCGCGGGGGCCTACGAGCAGTACGTC.

The chain joins TRBV27 to TRBJ2-4; weak D call: TRBD1 (6 bases). The CDR3 length is 14 residues. V was trimmed by 0 bases and J by 3 bases, leaving 6 bases between them. Germline V lookup: CDR1 MNHEY, CDR2 SMNVEV (reference sequence). CDR3 amino acids: CASSLSGGKNIQYF. The CDR3 coding sequence is TGTGCCAGCAGTTTATCAGGGGGCAAAAACATTCAGTACTTC.

The chain recombines TRBV19 with TRBJ2-7; possible D gene TRBD2, 5 bases. In germline, CDR1 is LNHDA, CDR2 SQIVND (reference sequence). V lost 5 bases to trimming and J lost 6 bases, with 14 bases between them. The CDR3 is 13 residues long. In DNA form, the CDR3 reads TGTGCCAGTAGTGGGAGTGGGGTACGCGAGCAGTACTTC. Translated: CASSGSGVREQYF. Full variable domain (outside the CDR3, taken from reference TRBV19 and TRBJ2-7): DGGITQSPKYLFRKEGQNVTLSCEQNLNHDAMYWYRQDPGQGLRLIYYSQIVNDFQKGDIAEGYSVSREKKESFPLTVTSAQKNPTAFYLCASSGSGVREQYFGPGTRLTVT.

The gene calls are TRBV6-4 and TRBJ1-2; possible D gene TRBD1, 5 bases. V gave up 0 bases and J gave up 8 bases, with 13 bases separating them. The CDR3 has 14 residues. Looked up from germline, CDR1 is MRHNA and CDR2 is SNTAGT. For the CDR3, the DNA is TGTGCCAGCAGTGACTCGCCAGGCCGGGGGGGCTACACCTTC. Translated: CASSDSPGRGGYTF.

This clone was detected only once. The sample carries other DNA sequences with the same CDR3. V gene TRBV5-1 combines with J gene TRBJ1-5; perhaps TRBD1 as D (5 bases). The CDR3 contains 14 residues. V lost 0 bases, J lost 4 bases, and 8 bases lay in between. Germline loops: CDR1 SGHRS, CDR2 YFSETQ. CDR3 sequence: CASSLGQINQPQHF. In DNA form, the CDR3 reads TGCGCCAGCAGCTTGGGACAGATTAATCAGCCCCAGCATTTT.

This chain joins TRBV7-8 and TRBJ1-4; 8 bases are shared with TRBD1. The CDR3 contains 16 residues. Per the germline V gene, CDR1 is SGHVS and CDR2 is FQNEAQ. J was trimmed by 8 bases and V by 4 bases; bases with no gene match: 12. CDR3 sequence (DNA): TGTGCCAGCAGCTCTGACAGGGGAGACGGTTACGAAAAACTGTTTTTT. It encodes CASSSDRGDGYEKLFF. The full variable domain, in which reference TRBV7-8 and TRBJ1-4 provide the parts outside the CDR3, is GAGVSQSPRYKVAKRGQDVALRCDPISGHVSLFWYQQALGQGPEFLTYFQNEAQLDKSGLPSDRFFAERPEGSVSTLKIQRTQQEDSAVYLCASSSDRGDGYEKLFFGSGTQLSVL.

The rearrangement links TRBV29-1 to TRBJ2-5, with D maybe TRBD2 (6 bases). The V end was cut by 7 bases, the J end by 3 bases, with 6 bases between. The V gene's germline CDR1 is SQVTM and CDR2 ANQGSEA. The CDR3 is made up of 10 amino acids. CDR3 in amino acids: CSAGEETQYF. CDR3 in DNA: TGCAGCGCGGGAGAAGAGACCCAGTACTTC.

This chain uses TRBV6-5 with TRBJ2-1; D perhaps matches TRBD1 (6 bases). The CDR3 loop spans 14 amino acids. CDR1 and CDR2 from the germline V gene are MNHEY and SVGAGI. Trimming took off 7 bases at V and 0 bases at J, with 10 bases between the two ends. Here the CDR3 DNA reads TGTGCCAGCAATCAAGGGGGCTCCTACAATGAGCAGTTCTTC. Protein sequence: CASNQGGSYNEQFF.